This T cell receptor (beta chain) comes out of a study of blood T cell repertoires in COVID-19. Overall study: The origin of the acute and convalescent COVID-19 samples was the United States, Italy and Spain. PBMCs, B-cell-depleted T cells, or T cells provided the cDNA or gDNA that made up the material.

Profiled with immunoSEQ multiplex PCR; TCRdb holds only in-frame clones, not every one. The data show some 240,000 clones, 80% to 90% seen once. The CDR3 consists of 15 residues. J was trimmed by 3 bases and V by 6 bases; bases with no gene match: 6. Germline V lookup: CDR1 SNHLY, CDR2 FYNNEI. Seattle patients were enrolled while actively infected and followed longitudinally. The sequenced material came from peripheral blood. The rearrangement uses TRBV2 and TRBJ2-7, with 12 bases aligning to TRBD1. The TCR was taken from a woman between 65 and 79 years old with COVID-19, enrolled during active disease. CDR3 in amino acids: CASRRDRGLLYEQYF. The CDR3, as DNA: TGTGCCAGCAGGAGGGACAGGGGGCTTCTCTACGAGCAGTACTTC. Variable domain in full (rest from reference TRBV2 and TRBJ2-7): EPEVTQTPSHQVTQMGQEVILRCVPISNHLYFYWYRQILGQKVEFLVSFYNNEISEKSEIFDDQFSVERPDGSNFTLKIRSTKLEDSAMYFCASRRDRGLLYEQYFGPGTRLTVT.